The next 19 T cell receptor beta chains were all read from a single sample in a study of shared clonotypes between healthy human individuals. Clones were read by immunoSEQ multiplex PCR, and TCRdb kept only the in-frame ones, dropping some. The table shows roughly 500,000 clones, with about four fifths occurring only once. Sequencing was done on a sample of PBMCs. All receptors come from a woman aged 40 to 49 in good health. Some clones in this sample may be carry-over from other donors' samples.

The chain recombines TRBV28 with TRBJ1-4; D unclear. Germline CDR1 reads MDHEN; CDR2 reads SYDVKM. V was clipped by 7 bases and J by 3 bases, with 12 bases between them. The CDR3 totals 14 residues. The CDR3 DNA reads TGTGCCAGCACCCTTGGGCAGGCTAATGAAAAACTGTTTTTT. It translates to CASTLGQANEKLFF.

The V and J genes are TRBV7-9 and TRBJ2-3; 8 bases map to TRBD2. This CDR3 comprises 18 residues. The V gene's germline CDR1 is SEHNR and CDR2 FQNEAQ (reference sequence). Trimming took 5 bases from V and 5 from J; bases not matched to a gene: 18. CDR3 sequence (DNA): TGTGCCAGCAGCCTCCCGTCGAAGCGGGAGATGGTTGAAGATACGCAGTATTTT. Translating gives CASSLPSKREMVEDTQYF.

V and J are TRBV18 and TRBJ1-2; TRBD1 might be the D (5 bases). Germline lookup yields CDR1 KGHSH and CDR2 LQKENI. Trimming stripped 3 bases from V and 2 bases from J, with 10 bases between. The CDR3 spans 14 residues. This CDR3 is CASSPGEVNYGYTF. The CDR3 nucleotides read TGTGCCAGCTCACCGGGGGAAGTAAACTATGGCTACACCTTC.

V gene TRBV5-1 combines with J gene TRBJ1-5, with D possibly TRBD1 on 6 matching bases. The V gene's germline CDR1 is SGHRS and CDR2 YFSETQ. Trimming shortened V by 2 bases and J by 1 base, and 10 bases separated the two germline ends. This CDR3 region has 15 residues. The CDR3 bases are TGCGCCAGCAGCTTATTGGGGGCGAGCAATCAGCCCCAGCATTTT. It specifies CASSLLGASNQPQHF.

The chain joins TRBV2 to TRBJ2-3; maybe TRBD2 (5 bases). Germline CDR1 SNHLY, CDR2 FYNNEI. Trimming removed 6 bases from V and 5 bases from J, with 9 bases in between. The CDR3 consists of 12 residues. The CDR3 loop is CASSRLQDTQYF. CDR3 nucleotide sequence: TGTGCCAGCAGCCGACTACAAGATACGCAGTATTTT. Full variable domain (remainder filled in from reference TRBV2 and TRBJ2-3): EPEVTQTPSHQVTQMGQEVILRCVPISNHLYFYWYRQILGQKVEFLVSFYNNEISEKSEIFDDQFSVERPDGSNFTLKIRSTKLEDSAMYFCASSRLQDTQYFGPGTRLTVL.

This rearrangement joins TRBV19 to TRBJ1-2, with TRBD1 matching 8 bases. This CDR3 region has 13 residues. CDR1 is LNHDA and CDR2 is SQIVND in the germline V gene (reference sequence). The trim removed 6 bases at V and 6 bases at J, leaving 6 bases unmatched. The CDR3 DNA sequence: TGTGCCAGTAGGGCCAGGGGGCACGATGGCTACACCTTC. It is translated as CASRARGHDGYTF.

The chain combines TRBV6-6 with TRBJ2-7; 14 bases map to TRBD2. V dropped 5 bases and J dropped 5; count of bases not matched to a gene: 5. This CDR3 region has 15 residues. Germline loops: CDR1 MNHNY, CDR2 SVGAGI (reference sequence). Written as DNA, the CDR3 is TGTGCCAGCAGTCCCGGGACTAGCGGGAGCCACGAGCAGTACTTC. This gives the protein CASSPGTSGSHEQYF.

This clone was observed once. The rearrangement uses TRBV2 and TRBJ1-2; D perhaps matches TRBD1 (5 bases). Trimming pared 5 bases from V and 4 bases from J, leaving 11 bases between. Germline V gene lookup returns CDR1 SNHLY and CDR2 FYNNEI. The CDR3 is 13 amino acids. CDR3 amino acids: CASSPAGGYGYTF. CDR3 coding DNA: TGTGCCAGCAGTCCAGCGGGGGGCTATGGCTACACCTTC.

The V and J genes are TRBV5-6 and TRBJ2-7, with TRBD2 matching 7 bases. Germline trimming cut 0 bases from V and 2 bases from J; bases unmatched to any gene: 2. Looked up from germline, CDR1 is SGHDT and CDR2 is YYEEEE. The CDR3 covers 14 residues. The DNA of the CDR3 is TGTGCCAGCAGCTTGGCCGGGGGGACCTACGAGCAGTACTTC. Translated: CASSLAGGTYEQYF.

The rearrangement joins TRBV28 to TRBJ2-1; no firm D call. Trimming took off 11 bases at V and 7 bases at J, with 21 bases between the two ends. Germline lookup yields CDR1 MDHEN and CDR2 SYDVKM. This CDR3 has 14 residues. CDR3 sequence reads: CASDGGTGVNEQFF. DNA of the CDR3: TGTGCCTCGGACGGTGGAACCGGAGTTAATGAGCAGTTCTTC. Variable domain in full (rest from reference TRBV28 and TRBJ2-1): DVKVTQSSRYLVKRTGEKVFLECVQDMDHENMFWYRQDPGLGLRLIYFSYDVKMKEKGDIPEGYSVSREKKERFSLILESASTNQTSMYLCASDGGTGVNEQFFGPGTRLTVL.

This clone was counted ten times or more. The chain carries TRBV21-1 and TRBJ2-5; TRBD1 is the table's D call and was not checked against the DNA. TRBV21-1 is described as a pseudogene. This CDR3 contains 15 residues. The CDR3 region is CARWDRGSGGETQYF. In DNA, the CDR3 is TGTGCCAGGTGGGACAGGGGGTCGGGAGGGGAGACCCAGTACTTC.

The rearrangement joins TRBV5-8 to TRBJ2-4; unclear D gene. V lost 7 bases and J lost 5, with 16 bases in between. The CDR3 extends over 14 amino acids. Looked up from germline, CDR1 is SGHTS and CDR2 is YDEGEE. CDR3 sequence reads: CASQTKGRENIQYF. CDR3 coding DNA: TGTGCCAGCCAAACGAAGGGAAGGGAAAACATTCAGTACTTC.

This chain links TRBV5-1 with TRBJ2-6; D is ambiguous. The V end lost 4 bases, the J end lost 0 bases, and 8 bases lay between the germline ends. The V gene's germline CDR1 is SGHRS and CDR2 YFSETQ. This CDR3 contains 15 residues. CDR3 nucleotides: TGCGCCAGCAGCCTCCTTCCCTCTGGGGCCAACGTCCTGACTTTC. This sequence encodes CASSLLPSGANVLTF.

The V and J genes are TRBV5-1 and TRBJ1-5; perhaps TRBD1 as D (5 bases). Germline values: CDR1 SGHRS, CDR2 YFSETQ. This CDR3 is built from 13 residues. With 4 bases removed from V and 7 bases from J, the gap between germline ends came to 12 bases. In nucleotides, the CDR3 is TGCGCCAGCAGCGTCCAGGGAGGGCAGCCCCAGCATTTT. It specifies CASSVQGGQPQHF.

The chain uses TRBV14 and TRBJ2-7, with 13 bases that match TRBD2. The CDR3 runs 15 residues. CDR1 is SGHDN, CDR2 FVKESK, per germline. Unmatched junction bases numbered 6, after V lost 5 bases and J lost 5 bases. The CDR3, as DNA: TGTGCCAGCAGCAGAGGACTAGCGGGAGCCCACGAGCAGTACTTC. It encodes CASSRGLAGAHEQYF.

The chain carries TRBV6-5 and TRBJ1-5; possible D gene TRBD1, 5 bases. CDR1 and CDR2 from the germline V gene are MNHEY and SVGAGI. The germline V and J ends were trimmed by 0 bases and 7 bases, with 7 bases remaining between them. The CDR3 totals 13 residues. CDR3 bases: TGTGCCAGCAGTTACTCCAGGGTACAGCCCCAGCATTTT. Translated, it gives CASSYSRVQPQHF.

The genes are TRBV6-1 and TRBJ2-1; the match to TRBD2 covers 8 bases. The CDR3 consists of 15 residues. Per germline, CDR1 MNHNS and CDR2 SASEGT. V dropped 4 bases and J dropped 4; count of bases not matched to a gene: 6. The CDR3 nucleotides read TGTGCCAGCAGTGGGGGTCGCGGGAGGTACAATGAGCAGTTCTTC. Amino acid sequence: CASSGGRGRYNEQFF.

The chain joins TRBV9 to TRBJ2-3, with D uncertain. Per germline, CDR1 SGDLS and CDR2 YYNGEE. The CDR3 has 15 residues. The germline V and J ends were trimmed by 1 base and 6 bases, with 15 bases remaining between them. The chain's CDR3 is CASSVSRRYADTQYF. The CDR3 nucleotides are TGTGCCAGCAGCGTATCTCGAAGGTATGCGGATACGCAGTATTTT.

V and J are TRBV7-2 and TRBJ2-1; D perhaps matches TRBD1 (6 bases). Germline V CDR1 and CDR2: SGHTA, FQGNSA. The CDR3 length is 16 residues. Trimming removed 2 bases from V and 0 bases from J, with 11 bases in between. The CDR3 bases are TGTGCCAGCAGCTTACAGACAGGTCCCTCCTACAATGAGCAGTTCTTC. Its protein is CASSLQTGPSYNEQFF.